Shown below are 10 T cell receptor beta chains from a single sample sequenced in a study of T-cell reconstitution after alpha-beta-depleted transplantation in children. Researchers prepared the TCRbeta library using unique molecular identifiers, the study reports. Each CDR3 protein gets one entry after TCRdb re-called the PCR reads with MiXCR. The sample has roughly 310,000 distinct CDR3 sequences, around 20% seen once. The starting material was PBMCs, mostly from graft donor cells, obtained 180 days after TCRalphabeta/CD19-depleted stem cell transplant. The receptors were sampled from a male patient younger than 18 who had a stem cell transplant for acute lymphoblastic leukemia, so the T cells may come from the graft donor.

The chain joins TRBV20-1 to TRBJ1-1; D is undetermined. The V end lost 2 bases, the J end lost 11 bases, and 3 bases lay between the germline ends. The CDR3 has 8 amino acids. Per the germline V gene, CDR1 is DFQATT and CDR2 is SNEGSKA (reference sequence). The CDR3 DNA is TGCAGTGCTAGAACGGCTTTCTTT. Protein sequence: CSARTAFF.

This sequence joins TRBV3-1 and TRBJ2-2; no firm D call. Germline V gives CDR1 LGHDT, CDR2 YNNKEL (reference sequence). Trimming cost V 2 bases and J 5 bases, with 3 bases left between them. CDR3 length equals 12 residues. The CDR3 here is CASSQRTGELFF. CDR3 DNA: TGTGCCAGCAGCCAAAGGACCGGGGAGCTGTTTTTT.

The chain carries TRBV14 and TRBJ1-6, with 7 bases identical to TRBD1. CDR3 length: 17 residues. The V and J ends lost 4 bases and 1 base, in that order; junction bases with no gene match: 7. The germline V gene has CDR1 SGHDN and CDR2 FVKESK. As DNA, the CDR3 is TGTGCCAGCAGCCCTCGACAGGGATTATCCTATAATTCACCCCTCCACTTT. As protein: CASSPRQGLSYNSPLHF.

This sequence joins TRBV9 and TRBJ2-7; 14 positions agree with TRBD2. The CDR3 spans 17 residues. The germline V gene encodes CDR1 SGDLS and CDR2 YYNGEE. Trimming at V came to 3 bases and at J to 0 bases, leaving 5 bases not matched to a gene. CDR3 nucleotides: TGTGCCAGCAGCGAGGGACTAGCGGGAGAATACTCCTACGAGCAGTACTTC. It is translated as CASSEGLAGEYSYEQYF.

This clonotype was observed a few times. CDR3 sequence reads: CASSQNTRTIGNEQYF. The CDR3 nucleotides are TGTGCCAGCAGCCAAAATACCCGGACAATTGGAAACGAGCAGTACTTC. The chain uses TRBV3-1 and TRBJ2-7; D possibly corresponds to TRBD1 (5 bases). Trimming cost V 2 bases and J 5 bases, with 19 bases left between them. Germline V lookup: CDR1 LGHDT, CDR2 YNNKEL (reference sequence). This CDR3 comprises 16 residues.

This rearrangement joins TRBV19 to TRBJ2-1; TRBD2 is a possible D gene (6 bases). This CDR3 is built from 12 residues. Germline V CDR1 and CDR2: LNHDA, SQIVND (reference sequence). The V and J ends lost 1 base and 8 bases respectively, with 6 bases between them. CDR3 region: CASSIAGDEQFF. The DNA of the CDR3 is TGTGCCAGTAGTATAGCGGGGGATGAGCAGTTCTTC.

CDR3 residues: CASSLAQGMVANEQYF. The CDR3 DNA reads as TGTGCCAGCAGTCTCGCACAGGGTATGGTTGCCAACGAGCAGTACTTC. The chain carries TRBV28 and TRBJ2-7; D possibly corresponds to TRBD1 (6 bases). The V gene's germline CDR1 is MDHEN and CDR2 SYDVKM. The CDR3 spans 16 residues. Trimming cost V 5 bases and J 5 bases, with 22 bases left between them.

This clonotype was counted between two and nine times. The rearrangement joins TRBV29-1 to TRBJ2-7; D is unclear. With 2 bases removed from V and 7 bases from J, the gap between germline ends came to 6 bases. CDR3 length: 10 residues. Germline values: CDR1 SQVTM, CDR2 ANQGSEA. The CDR3, as DNA: TGCAGCGTTGAAAAGGGAGAGCAGTACTTC. Protein: CSVEKGEQYF.

This clonotype came up a few times. The CDR3: CASSPRSSLGNEQFF. The CDR3 DNA reads as TGTGCCAGCAGCCCTCGCAGTTCTTTGGGGAATGAGCAGTTCTTC. The J gene is TRBJ2-1, the V gene TRBV9; no reliable D call. Trimming pared 4 bases from V and 7 bases from J, leaving 18 bases between. Looked up from germline, CDR1 is SGDLS and CDR2 is YYNGEE. The CDR3 sequence is 15 residues long.

J is TRBJ1-5 and V is TRBV5-1; 7 nucleotides agree with TRBD1. V trimming: 3 bases; J trimming: 7 bases; junction bases outside the gene matches: 4. Germline-derived CDR1 and CDR2 are SGHRS and YFSETQ. The CDR3 spans 13 residues. CDR3: CASSSGQSQPQHF. The CDR3 DNA is TGCGCCAGCAGCTCGGGACAGAGCCAGCCCCAGCATTTT.